The source of this TCR beta chain is a study of T cell responses to AZD1222 COVID-19 vaccine. Study context: Second-dose intervals of approximately 4 or approximately 12 weeks were pooled. Study-wide points: A rise in Spike-specific TCR breadth and depth followed two AZD1222 doses. In the spike-specific TCR repertoire, nearly half reportedly target unmutated variant regions. White British people made up most donors, females outnumbered males, and clonal diversity was possibly underestimated.

Concerning this clone itself: Its cognate antigen is unknown.

Repertoires were generated with immunoSEQ multiplex PCR, while TCRdb's copy carries only in-frame clones and drops some. The sample yields 110,000 or so clones, more than 70% seen once. The receptor was isolated from an adult in good health. The specimen comprised peripheral blood, sampled on day 0 of AZD1222 vaccination.

Here the CDR3 DNA reads TGCAGTGCTAGTGTAGGGGGCGGAACAGATACGCAGTATTTT. It translates to CSASVGGGTDTQYF. The chain joins TRBV20-1 to TRBJ2-3; 7 bases are a match to TRBD1. V lost 3 bases to trimming and J lost 3 bases; unmatched junction nucleotides: 6. The CDR3 totals 14 residues. The germline gives CDR1 DFQATT, CDR2 SNEGSKA (reference sequence).